The 14 T cell receptor beta chains presented below share a single source sample, sequenced in a study of blood T cell repertoires in COVID-19. Assay: immunoSEQ multiplex PCR; the TCRdb copy retains only in-frame clones and omits some. This repertoire shows approximately 480,000 clones, approximately 90% found once; its top ten account for roughly 0.72%. Specimen: PBMCs or T cells enriched from blood (not recorded which). These receptors were obtained from a woman aged 18-30 years who had recovered from COVID-19.

Comment on this clone: This sample also contains other DNA sequences that code for the same CDR3. The rearrangement joins TRBV5-1 to TRBJ1-1, with D perhaps TRBD1 (6 bases). Germline V gives CDR1 SGHRS, CDR2 YFSETQ. The CDR3 is made up of 16 amino acids. Trimming took off 1 base at V and 2 bases at J, with 15 bases between the two ends. The CDR3 DNA is TGCGCCAGCAGCTTGTTATCTAGGACAGCTAACACTGAAGCTTTCTTT. Residues: CASSLLSRTANTEAFF.

The chain carries TRBV5-1 and TRBJ2-1, with D possibly TRBD2 on 5 matching bases. Trimming took 2 bases from V and 7 from J, leaving 16 bases between them. There are 15 residues in the CDR3. The germline V gene encodes CDR1 SGHRS and CDR2 YFSETQ. The CDR3 DNA reads as TGCGCCAGCAGCTTATTACCCGGGAAGGAGAATGAGCAGTTCTTC. Amino acid sequence: CASSLLPGKENEQFF.

The chain is built from TRBV19 and TRBJ2-5; the D gene is possibly TRBD1 (5 bases). V lost 4 bases to trimming and J lost 2 bases, with 8 bases between them. This CDR3 has 13 residues. The germline gives CDR1 LNHDA, CDR2 SQIVND (reference sequence). CDR3 coding DNA: TGTGCCAGTAGTACGACAGAACAAGAGACCCAGTACTTC. As protein: CASSTTEQETQYF.

This chain links TRBV27 with TRBJ1-1; D is unclear. The germline gives CDR1 MNHEY, CDR2 SMNVEV (reference sequence). This CDR3 has 15 residues. V was cut by 8 bases and J by 5 bases, with 21 bases left in between. This CDR3 is CASSRIPRPGTEAFF. As DNA, the CDR3 is TGTGCCAGCTCCCGAATCCCGCGTCCGGGAACTGAAGCTTTCTTT.

The CDR3 region is CASSLTPGGGEGPLHF. DNA of the CDR3: TGTGCCAGCAGCTTAACCCCGGGAGGGGGCGAGGGACCCCTCCACTTT. This chain connects TRBV7-2 to TRBJ1-6; 7 positions agree with TRBD1. The germline V gene has CDR1 SGHTA and CDR2 FQGNSA. The CDR3 runs to 16 residues. The junction had 13 bases not matched to a gene; V was cut back by 2 bases and J by 12 bases.

The J gene is TRBJ2-7, the V gene TRBV27, with TRBD1 identical over 12 bases. The CDR3 contains 15 residues. V trimming: 7 bases; J trimming: 6 bases; junction bases outside the gene matches: 10. CDR1 and CDR2 (germline): MNHEY, SMNVEV (reference sequence). CDR3 amino acids: CASTGPGTGGGEQYF. The DNA of the CDR3 is TGTGCCAGCACCGGTCCCGGGACAGGGGGCGGCGAGCAGTACTTC.

This chain uses TRBV2 with TRBJ2-5; D uncertain. The germline V gene encodes CDR1 SNHLY and CDR2 FYNNEI. The CDR3 contains 13 residues. V dropped 5 bases and J dropped 2 bases, with 9 bases sitting between them. The CDR3 coding sequence is TGTGCCAGCAGTTATACAGAGCAAGAGACCCAGTACTTC. The encoded protein is CASSYTEQETQYF.

The sample holds one count of this clone. The genes are TRBV19 and TRBJ1-6; a weak D match, TRBD1 (5 bases). With 1 base removed from V and 7 bases from J, the gap between germline ends came to 8 bases. Looked up from germline, CDR1 is LNHDA and CDR2 is SQIVND (reference sequence). This CDR3 has 14 residues. The CDR3 spells CASSIGGRNSPLHF. The CDR3 bases are TGTGCCAGTAGTATAGGGGGCCGCAATTCACCCCTCCACTTT.

This clone came up a few times. This CDR3 reads CASSPFQRSGAFF. DNA of the CDR3: TGTGCCAGCAGCCCGTTCCAGAGATCAGGAGCTTTCTTT. The chain uses TRBV3-1 (or the pseudogene TRBV3-2) and TRBJ1-1; D gene ambiguous. Trimming pared 4 bases from V and 10 bases from J, leaving 16 bases between. Per germline, CDR1 LGHDT and CDR2 YNNKEL (reference sequence). This CDR3 spans 13 amino acids.

This clone was seen a few times. The V and J genes are TRBV12-3 or TRBV12-4 and TRBJ1-5; D is uncertain. V lost 3 bases and J 11 bases, leaving 11 bases between the germline ends. The CDR3 extends over 12 amino acids. The CDR3 here is CASSLGSSAQHF. The CDR3 nucleotides are TGTGCCAGCAGTTTGGGGAGCTCGGCCCAGCATTTT.

This clone is a singleton in its sample. The chain couples TRBV4-1 to TRBJ1-5, with TRBD1 matching 7 bases. Germline loops: CDR1 MGHRA, CDR2 YSYEKL. The CDR3 extends over 14 amino acids. The trim removed 4 bases at V and 6 bases at J, leaving 6 bases unmatched. The CDR3 protein is CASSPERQGQPQHF. CDR3 bases: TGCGCCAGCAGCCCCGAGCGACAGGGTCAGCCCCAGCATTTT.

This chain joins TRBV11-2 and TRBJ2-7; D is perhaps TRBD1 (6 bases). Trimming removed 3 bases from V and 4 bases from J, with 13 bases in between. The V gene's germline CDR1 is SGHAT and CDR2 FQNNGV. The CDR3 has 14 amino acids. The CDR3 here is CASSLSGAGYEQYF. CDR3 bases: TGTGCCAGCAGCTTGTCAGGGGCCGGGTACGAGCAGTACTTC. Filled out from reference TRBV11-2 and TRBJ2-7, the complete variable domain reads EAGVAQSPRYKIIEKRQSVAFWCNPISGHATLYWYQQILGQGPKLLIQFQNNGVVDDSQLPKDRFSAERLKGVDSTLKIQPAKLEDSAVYLCASSLSGAGYEQYFGPGTRLTVT.

The rearrangement joins TRBV5-6 to TRBJ2-5; perhaps TRBD1 as D (6 bases). V lost 3 bases and J lost 5, with 14 bases in between. The germline CDR1 and CDR2 sequences are SGHDT and YYEEEE. The CDR3 is 14 residues long. Here the CDR3 reads CASSWGTGSETQYF. CDR3 DNA: TGTGCCAGCAGCTGGGGTACAGGGTCCGAGACCCAGTACTTC.

J is TRBJ2-3 and V is TRBV2, with D perhaps matching TRBD2 (5 bases). Germline lookup yields CDR1 SNHLY and CDR2 FYNNEI. Trimming pared 8 bases from V and 5 bases from J, leaving 17 bases between. The CDR3 is 14 residues long. CDR3 amino acids: CASGLDRALDTQYF. For the CDR3, the DNA is TGTGCCAGCGGACTGGACCGAGCCTTAGATACGCAGTATTTT.